This T cell receptor (beta chain) stems from a study of blood T cell repertoires in COVID-19. Study in general: Specimens from acute and convalescent COVID-19 originated in the United States, Italy and Spain.

Study processing details: Researchers report that nucleated cell counts were estimated from reference gene primer amplification. The data were produced by immunoSEQ multiplex PCR, yet TCRdb's version contains in-frame clones alone and is incomplete. That table gives V, J and clone size, and the DNA gave D and trimming. This table holds under 550,000 clones, roughly 90% found once. The CDR3 is 15 residues long. The germline CDR1 and CDR2 sequences are SGHNT and YENEEA. The V gene end was trimmed by 3 bases and the J gene end by 7 bases; junction bases not matched to a gene: 6. The TCR comes from a man aged 18-30 years with COVID-19, enrolled during active disease. The source material was peripheral blood. This sequence joins TRBV11-3 and TRBJ2-1, with 10 positions matching TRBD2. CDR3: CASSFRAGGRNEQFF. The CDR3 DNA reads as TGTGCCAGCAGCTTTCGAGCGGGAGGGCGGAATGAGCAGTTCTTC. Complete variable domain (other parts from reference TRBV11-3 and TRBJ2-1): EAGVVQSPRYKIIEKKQPVAFWCNPISGHNTLYWYLQNLGQGPELLIRYENEEAVDDSQLPKDRFSAERLKGVDSTLKIQPAELGDSAVYLCASSFRAGGRNEQFFGPGTRLTVL.